This entry lists 3 T cell receptor beta chains sequenced from one sample in a study of T cells and Merkel cell carcinoma outcomes. Only in-frame clones appear in the TCRdb table, and some are missing; sequencing was by immunoSEQ multiplex PCR. The sample consists of about 19,000 clones, roughly 82% of them appearing once. Material for sequencing was tumor tissue from Merkel cell carcinoma. The receptors derive from a human donor with Merkel cell carcinoma.

A remark on this clone: The same CDR3 arises from other DNA sequences in this sample as well. This sequence joins TRBV4-1 and TRBJ1-4; unclear D gene. Germline V gene data show CDR1 as MGHRA and CDR2 as YSYEKL. This CDR3 contains 15 residues. Deletions cut 7 bases from V and 6 bases from J, with 18 bases between. The CDR3 spells CASTHIYLGDEKLFF. The CDR3 DNA sequence: TGCGCCAGCACTCATATCTACCTCGGGGATGAAAAACTGTTTTTT.

The chain's CDR3 is CASSFGSPNEQFF. The CDR3 DNA is TGTGCCAGCAGCTTCGGGAGCCCAAATGAGCAGTTCTTC. The chain is built from TRBV5-4 and TRBJ2-1; maybe TRBD2 (6 bases). The CDR3 consists of 13 residues. CDR1 and CDR2 (germline): SGHNT, YYREEE (reference sequence). V shed 2 bases and J shed 7 bases, with 10 bases lying between them.

The chain is built from TRBV5-4 and TRBJ2-1; TRBD1 matches 9 bases. The trim removed 5 bases at V and 3 bases at J, leaving 6 bases unmatched. The V gene's germline CDR1 is SGHNT and CDR2 YYREEE (reference sequence). The CDR3 is made up of 15 amino acids. The DNA of the CDR3 is TGTGCCAGCAGGGGGACAGGGAATATCTACAATGAGCAGTTCTTC. Protein: CASRGTGNIYNEQFF.